This TCR beta chain was observed in a study of blood T cell repertoires in COVID-19. Germline V CDR1 and CDR2: MNHNS, SASEGT. V gave up 1 base and J gave up 5 bases; unmatched junction bases: 3. The CDR3 length is 15 residues. A few counts support this clone. TCRdb keeps only in-frame clones here, not all; method: immunoSEQ multiplex PCR. The data hold hundreds of thousands of clones, with around nine tenths observed a single time. Sequenced: peripheral blood. J is TRBJ1-5 and V is TRBV6-1, with 9 bases lining up with TRBD1. The TCR sequence derives from a man between 18 and 35 years old with COVID-19, enrolled during active disease. CDR3 bases: TGTGCCAGCAGTGAAGGACAGGGGGGCGATCAGCCCCAGCATTTT. Its protein is CASSEGQGGDQPQHF.